Listed here are 9 T cell receptor beta chains from one sample, sequenced in a study of molecular identifiers for immune sequencing clone quantification. TCRdb itself ran the PCR reads through MiXCR, one entry per CDR3 protein. Here the sample spans some 100,000 distinct CDR3 sequences, roughly 19% being singletons. What was sequenced was naive CD8+ T cells from blood, with Jurkat cell RNA spiked in. The sample's subset: FACS-sorted CD8+CD4-CCR7+CD45RA+ naive T cells. The source is a human donor in good health. Some libraries in this study had Jurkat cell RNA spiked in.

Ten or more counts support this clonotype. The chain is built from TRBV20-1 and TRBJ1-2; D possibly corresponds to TRBD1 (5 bases). V gave up 2 bases and J gave up 5 bases, with 21 bases separating them. The germline CDR1 and CDR2 sequences are DFQATT and SNEGSKA (reference sequence). This CDR3 has 16 residues. Written as DNA, the CDR3 is TGCAGTGCTAGACCTATCCTAGAGGGGATAAAGTATGGCTACACCTTC. It yields the protein CSARPILEGIKYGYTF.

In regard to this clonotype: The germline gene is not matched at one end of the junction; a read error may be the cause. The rearrangement uses TRBV7-9 and TRBJ1-5; 7 bases are a match to TRBD1. This CDR3 contains 14 residues. Per the germline V gene, CDR1 is SEHNR and CDR2 is FQNEAQ (reference sequence). The CDR3 region is CAGSRGQANQPQHF. The CDR3 DNA follows: TGTGCCGGCAGCCGAGGACAGGCCAATCAGCCCCAGCATTTT.

This clonotype was counted at least ten times. This sequence joins TRBV12-3 or TRBV12-4 and TRBJ1-2, with 9 bases that match TRBD1. CDR3 length: 15 amino acids. Trimming removed 2 bases from V and 4 bases from J; junction bases left unmatched: 5. The CDR3 DNA is TGTGCCAGCAGTTTAACAGGGGGCGAGGGCTATGGCTACACCTTC. Translated, it gives CASSLTGGEGYGYTF.

Remarks on this clonotype: This may be a read error, as it is one base from a much larger clone. This rearrangement joins TRBV20-1 to TRBJ2-7, with D unclear. Per the germline V gene, CDR1 is DFQATT and CDR2 is SNEGSKA (reference sequence). The CDR3 loop spans 11 amino acids. This CDR3 reads CSARNSYEQNF. In DNA form, the CDR3 reads TGCAGTGCTAGAAACTCCTACGAGCAGAACTTC.

This clonotype was recorded many times. The chain couples TRBV7-9 to TRBJ2-7; 7 nucleotides align to TRBD1. The V gene end was trimmed by 1 base and the J gene end by 1 base; junction bases not matched to a gene: 1. The CDR3 has 14 residues. Germline V CDR1 and CDR2: SEHNR, FQNEAQ (reference sequence). The CDR3 spells CASSLVTGSYEQYF. In nucleotides, the CDR3 is TGTGCCAGCAGCTTAGTGACAGGGTCCTACGAGCAGTACTTC.

As to this clonotype: This may be a read error, as it is one base from a much larger clone. The DNA for the CDR3 is TGTGCCAGCAGTCACGGGACTAGCGGGATAGGGGAGCAGTTCTTC. This sequence encodes CASSHGTSGIGEQFF. The gene calls are TRBV12-3 or TRBV12-4 and TRBJ2-1; 13 bases agree with TRBD2. V gave up 5 bases and J gave up 10 bases; unmatched junction bases: 8. The CDR3 consists of 15 residues.

Turning to this clonotype: A clone one base away is much larger, so this may be a read error. The chain carries TRBV28 and TRBJ2-3; 9 bases align to TRBD1. Germline V gene data show CDR1 as MDHEN and CDR2 as SYDVKM. The CDR3 is made up of 14 amino acids. Trimming removed 10 bases from V and 2 bases from J; junction bases left unmatched: 7. The chain's CDR3 is CATARTGDTDTQYF. The CDR3, as DNA: TGTGCCACCGCCAGGACAGGGGACACAGATACGCAGTATTTT.

This clonotype has a count of ten or more. The chain has TRBV12-3 or TRBV12-4 and TRBJ2-1; D is possibly TRBD1 (6 bases). Trimming shortened V by 6 bases and J by 5 bases, and 14 bases separated the two germline ends. CDR3 length: 14 residues. The CDR3 DNA follows: TGTGCCAGCAGCTACCGGGACACACACAATGAGCAGTTCTTC. The encoded protein is CASSYRDTHNEQFF.

The gene calls are TRBV28 and TRBJ2-3, with D perhaps matching TRBD2 (6 bases). The germline CDR1 and CDR2 sequences are MDHEN and SYDVKM. The CDR3 contains 15 residues. Trimming removed 3 bases from V and 3 bases from J, with 13 bases in between. The CDR3 DNA sequence: TGTGCCAGCAGTTTTGGTCCCGGGAGAACAGATACGCAGTATTTT. Protein product: CASSFGPGRTDTQYF.